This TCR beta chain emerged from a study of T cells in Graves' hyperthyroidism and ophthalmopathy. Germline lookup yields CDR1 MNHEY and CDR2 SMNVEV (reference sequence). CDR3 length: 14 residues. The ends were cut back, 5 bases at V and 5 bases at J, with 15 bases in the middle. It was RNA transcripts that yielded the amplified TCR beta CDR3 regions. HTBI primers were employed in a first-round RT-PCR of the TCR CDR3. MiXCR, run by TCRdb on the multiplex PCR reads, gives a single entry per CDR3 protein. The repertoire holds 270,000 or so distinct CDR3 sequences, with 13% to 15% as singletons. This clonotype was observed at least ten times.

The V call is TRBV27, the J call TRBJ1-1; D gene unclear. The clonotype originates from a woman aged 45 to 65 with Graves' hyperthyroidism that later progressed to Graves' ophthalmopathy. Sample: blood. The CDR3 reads CASSIQEGKTEAFF. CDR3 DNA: TGTGCCAGCAGTATCCAGGAAGGCAAGACTGAAGCTTTCTTT.